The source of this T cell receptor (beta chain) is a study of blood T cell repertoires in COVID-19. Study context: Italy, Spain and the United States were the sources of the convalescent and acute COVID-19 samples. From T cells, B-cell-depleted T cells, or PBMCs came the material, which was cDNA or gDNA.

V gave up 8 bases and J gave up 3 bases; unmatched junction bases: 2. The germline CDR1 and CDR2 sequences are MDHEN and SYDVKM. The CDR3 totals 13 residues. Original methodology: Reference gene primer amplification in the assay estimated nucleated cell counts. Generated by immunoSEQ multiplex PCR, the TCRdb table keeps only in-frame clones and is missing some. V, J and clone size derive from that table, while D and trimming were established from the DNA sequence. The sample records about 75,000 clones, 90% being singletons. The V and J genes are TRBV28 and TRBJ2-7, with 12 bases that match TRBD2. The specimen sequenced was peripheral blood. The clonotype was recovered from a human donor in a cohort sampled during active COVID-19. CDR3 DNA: TGTGCCAGCCTGACTAGCGGGAGCTACGAGCAGTACTTC. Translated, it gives CASLTSGSYEQYF.